These 28 T cell receptor beta chains were sequenced from one sample in a study of a mutant IDH1 vaccine in newly diagnosed glioma. For these receptors, no antigen is known. Time point reported: week 47, end of study. Doses consisted of 300 ug of mutant IDH1 20-mer peptide each, paired with topical imiquimod. Clones were sequenced by immunoSEQ multiplex PCR, and TCRdb holds only the in-frame ones, with some missing. The sample has about 94,000 clones; about nine tenths are singletons. This sample comprised PBMCs, obtained from a glioma patient whose treatment included an IDH1 peptide vaccine. These receptors originate from a woman aged 45 to 65 with glioma.

The V call is TRBV18, the J call TRBJ2-2, with unresolved D. V was cut by 5 bases and J by 5 bases, with 12 bases left in between. The CDR3 is made up of 14 amino acids. Germline CDR1 is KGHSH and CDR2 is LQKENI. The CDR3 here is CASSMGLTTGELFF. The DNA of the CDR3 is TGTGCCAGCTCAATGGGCCTGACGACCGGGGAGCTGTTTTTT.

This chain uses TRBV5-6 with TRBJ1-5; 10 bases fit TRBD1. Per germline, CDR1 SGHDT and CDR2 YYEEEE. After removal of 4 bases from V and 1 base from J, the junction contained 5 bases not matched to a gene. The CDR3 is 16 amino acids. The CDR3 protein is CASSHGTGESNQPQHF. CDR3 nucleotide sequence: TGTGCCAGCAGCCATGGGACAGGGGAGAGCAATCAGCCCCAGCATTTT.

The chain joins TRBV11-2 to TRBJ2-1, with a weak D call TRBD2 (6 bases). The CDR3 is 16 residues long. Trimming took 6 bases from V and 0 from J, leaving 15 bases between them. Germline assignment: CDR1 SGHAT and CDR2 FQNNGV. CDR3 DNA: TGTGCCAGCAGTTCCCAGGGTAGCGGCTCCTACAATGAGCAGTTCTTC. Its protein product is CASSSQGSGSYNEQFF.

This clone was counted a single time. The chain combines TRBV2 with TRBJ1-1, with D possibly being TRBD1 (5 bases). The germline CDR1 and CDR2 sequences are SNHLY and FYNNEI. This CDR3 has 14 residues. Trimming took off 6 bases at V and 3 bases at J, with 14 bases between the two ends. CDR3 DNA sequence: TGTGCCAGCAGGGTCGGGGGAGAGCACACTGAAGCTTTCTTT. Translation: CASRVGGEHTEAFF.

This chain links TRBV7-9 with TRBJ2-6; the D gene is possibly TRBD2 (5 bases). Trimming stripped 7 bases from V and 0 bases from J, with 13 bases between. Germline-derived CDR1 and CDR2 are SEHNR and FQNEAQ (reference sequence). This CDR3 contains 16 residues. CDR3 DNA sequence: TGTGCCAGCATAAGCGGAGTGGGCTCTGGGGCCAACGTCCTGACTTTC. The encoded protein is CASISGVGSGANVLTF.

This clone came up a few times. This chain's CDR3 is CASSPPLREGTDTQYF. CDR3 sequence (DNA): TGTGCCAGCAGCCCCCCCCTGCGGGAGGGCACAGATACGCAGTATTTT. The chain carries TRBV7-8 and TRBJ2-3; TRBD2 aligns across 8 bases. CDR1 and CDR2 from the germline V gene are SGHVS and FQNEAQ. V gave up 5 bases and J gave up 1 base; unmatched junction bases: 8. The CDR3 length is 16 residues. The variable domain in full, with the rest retrieved from reference TRBV7-8 and TRBJ2-3, is GAGVSQSPRYKVAKRGQDVALRCDPISGHVSLFWYQQALGQGPEFLTYFQNEAQLDKSGLPSDRFFAERPEGSVSTLKIQRTQQEDSAVYLCASSPPLREGTDTQYFGPGTRLTVL.

This rearrangement joins TRBV5-1 to TRBJ2-5, with TRBD1 matching 7 bases. The CDR3 has 14 amino acids. Trimming cost V 0 bases and J 3 bases; bases outside gene matches: 2. Germline lookup yields CDR1 SGHRS and CDR2 YFSETQ. For the CDR3, the DNA is TGCGCCAGCAGCTTGGGACAGGGCGAAGAGACCCAGTACTTC. Translation gives CASSLGQGEETQYF.

The V and J genes are TRBV7-2 and TRBJ2-3, with unresolved D. With 2 bases removed from V and 0 bases from J, the gap between germline ends came to 3 bases. Germline V gene lookup returns CDR1 SGHTA and CDR2 FQGNSA. The CDR3 loop spans 13 amino acids. The CDR3 spells CASSLQSTDTQYF. In DNA form, the CDR3 reads TGTGCCAGCAGCTTACAGAGCACAGATACGCAGTATTTT.

This clone was recorded a few times. V is TRBV7-3 and J is TRBJ1-1; D not resolved. This CDR3 is 13 amino acids long. V lost 1 base and J 1 base, leaving 4 bases between the germline ends. Germline CDR1 is SGHTA and CDR2 is FQGTGA. CDR3 DNA: TGTGCCAGCAGCTTAAACAGGAACACTGAAGCTTTCTTT. This codes for CASSLNRNTEAFF. The whole variable domain, filled in from reference TRBV7-3 and TRBJ1-1, reads GAGVSQTPSNKVTEKGKYVELRCDPISGHTALYWYRQSLGQGPEFLIYFQGTGAADDSGLPNDRFFAVRPEGSVSTLKIQRTERGDSAVYLCASSLNRNTEAFFGQGTRLTVV.

The chain couples TRBV11-3 to TRBJ1-2; possibly TRBD1 for D (6 bases). Trimming shortened V by 5 bases and J by 5 bases, and 27 bases separated the two germline ends. CDR1 is SGHNT, CDR2 YENEEA, per germline. The CDR3 spans 18 residues. CDR3 in amino acids: CASSPGRGLKAGRYGYTF. The CDR3 region has the DNA TGTGCCAGCAGCCCTGGCCGGGGGCTAAAAGCGGGGAGGTATGGCTACACCTTC. Full variable domain (remainder filled in from reference TRBV11-3 and TRBJ1-2): EAGVVQSPRYKIIEKKQPVAFWCNPISGHNTLYWYLQNLGQGPELLIRYENEEAVDDSQLPKDRFSAERLKGVDSTLKIQPAELGDSAVYLCASSPGRGLKAGRYGYTFGSGTRLTVV.

J is TRBJ1-2 and V is TRBV6-1; 7 nucleotides match TRBD1. The J segment lost 4 bases and the V segment lost 2 bases, leaving 7 bases of the junction unmatched. The CDR3 contains 15 residues. The germline V gene has CDR1 MNHNS and CDR2 SASEGT. The CDR3 region is CASSERGQSSYGYTF. The CDR3 DNA reads TGTGCCAGCAGTGAAAGGGGACAGAGTTCCTATGGCTACACCTTC.

This chain links TRBV18 with TRBJ2-7, with TRBD1 matching 9 bases. Germline values: CDR1 KGHSH, CDR2 LQKENI. The J segment lost 3 bases and the V segment lost 2 bases, leaving 2 bases of the junction unmatched. The CDR3 covers 14 residues. The CDR3 DNA reads TGTGCCAGCTCACCAACAGGGGGCGACTACGAGCAGTACTTC. The encoded protein is CASSPTGGDYEQYF.

This clone was seen once. The chain has TRBV19 and TRBJ1-1, with D unclear. Deletions cut 5 bases from V and 1 base from J, with 11 bases between. The CDR3 length is 14 residues. Germline V gene sequence: CDR1 LNHDA, CDR2 SQIVND (reference sequence). The CDR3 reads CASSPQTRNTEAFF. The CDR3, as DNA: TGTGCCAGTAGTCCCCAGACAAGGAACACTGAAGCTTTCTTT.

Only a few counts were recorded for this clone. The same CDR3 arises from other DNA sequences in this sample as well. The chain joins TRBV7-3 to TRBJ2-2, with D maybe TRBD1 (5 bases). The CDR3 runs 14 residues. Trimming pared 6 bases from V and 7 bases from J, leaving 15 bases between. Per germline, CDR1 SGHTA and CDR2 FQGTGA. The CDR3, as DNA: TGTGCCAGCAGGCTCGACAGTGCCGGCGGGGAGCTGTTTTTT. It yields the protein CASRLDSAGGELFF.

The rearrangement links TRBV15 to TRBJ2-6; TRBD1 agrees at 8 bases. CDR3 length equals 16 residues. From germline, CDR1 is LNHNV and CDR2 YYDKDF (reference sequence). The junction had 6 bases not matched to a gene; V was cut back by 3 bases and J by 5 bases. This CDR3 reads CATSSLDRGWANVLTF. CDR3 nucleotides: TGTGCCACCAGCAGCCTAGACAGGGGCTGGGCCAACGTCCTGACTTTC.

V gene TRBV5-4 combines with J gene TRBJ1-1; D gene ambiguous. The CDR3 spans 14 residues. Trimming took 0 bases from V and 7 from J, leaving 13 bases between them. CDR1 and CDR2 (germline): SGHNT, YYREEE (reference sequence). The CDR3 is CASSLDGRPFEAFF. In DNA, the CDR3 is TGTGCCAGCAGCTTGGATGGGCGCCCCTTTGAAGCTTTCTTT.

In DNA form, the CDR3 reads TGTGCCAGTATTCGGTCCTGGCCCCCCAGCAATCAGCCCCAGCATTTT. Its translation is CASIRSWPPSNQPQHF. This chain connects TRBV19 to TRBJ1-5; D ambiguous. CDR3 size: 16 residues. V dropped 7 bases and J dropped 1 base, with 17 bases sitting between them. The germline gives CDR1 LNHDA, CDR2 SQIVND (reference sequence).

This clone was seen a few times. This chain connects TRBV5-4 to TRBJ2-1, with 9 bases fitting TRBD2. In germline, CDR1 is SGHNT, CDR2 YYREEE (reference sequence). CDR3 length: 17 residues. V shed 0 bases and J 3 bases; nucleotides not matched to a gene: 7. The CDR3 sequence is CASSLGHSGRIYNEQFF. The CDR3, as DNA: TGTGCCAGCAGCTTGGGGCACAGCGGGAGGATCTACAATGAGCAGTTCTTC.

This chain uses TRBV7-2 with TRBJ2-5; D is ambiguous. The J call may be wrong; the DNA end is better matched by TRBJ2-7. Germline-derived CDR1 and CDR2 are SGHTA and FQGNSA. CDR3 length equals 14 residues. The CDR3 coding sequence is TGTGCCAGCAGCCAACGGCGATTTTCCTACGAGCAGTACTTC. It is translated as CASSQRRFSYEQYF.

J is TRBJ1-5 and V is TRBV6-5, with D unclear. Deletions cut 0 bases from V and 1 base from J, with 7 bases between. Germline V lookup: CDR1 MNHEY, CDR2 SVGAGI. This CDR3 has 15 residues. CDR3 region: CASSYSDGSNQPQHF. CDR3 in DNA: TGTGCCAGCAGTTACTCGGACGGCAGCAATCAGCCCCAGCATTTT.

J is TRBJ2-7 and V is TRBV21-1; no DNA check was done on the table's D call, TRBD1. TRBV21-1 is recorded as a pseudogene. CDR3 length: 14 amino acids. CDR3 in amino acids: CASSPGQESYEQYF. The CDR3 region has the DNA TGTGCCAGCAGCCCGGGACAGGAGTCCTACGAGCAGTACTTC.

This clone appeared once. The chain has TRBV27 and TRBJ1-5; D is uncertain. This CDR3 has 13 amino acids. Between the trimmed V and J ends, which lost 5 bases and 8 bases, there was a span of 13 bases. Per germline, CDR1 MNHEY and CDR2 SMNVEV (reference sequence). The CDR3 nucleotides read TGTGCCAGCAGTACAAGAGGCGGGGAGCCCCAGCATTTT. Translation: CASSTRGGEPQHF.

V is TRBV5-1 and J is TRBJ2-3, with 7 bases lining up with TRBD2. V was clipped by 6 bases and J by 1 base; unmatched bases: 5. Germline V gene lookup returns CDR1 SGHRS and CDR2 YFSETQ. The CDR3 runs 14 residues. CDR3 residues: CASKQAGRTDTQYF. The CDR3 DNA reads as TGCGCCAGCAAACAAGCGGGACGCACAGATACGCAGTATTTT. The entire variable domain, with the rest obtained from reference TRBV5-1 and TRBJ2-3, is as follows: KAGVTQTPRYLIKTRGQQVTLSCSPISGHRSVSWYQQTPGQGLQFLFEYFSETQRNKGNFPGRFSGRQFSNSRSEMNVSTLELGDSALYLCASKQAGRTDTQYFGPGTRLTVL.

V usage is TRBV28 and J usage is TRBJ1-5; D is possibly TRBD1 (5 bases). Per germline, CDR1 MDHEN and CDR2 SYDVKM. Trimming cost V 5 bases and J 7 bases, with 15 bases left between them. This CDR3 comprises 14 residues. The CDR3 region is CASSPGQGRQPQHF. In DNA form, the CDR3 reads TGTGCCAGCAGTCCCGGTCAGGGCCGGCAGCCCCAGCATTTT. Complete variable domain (other parts from reference TRBV28 and TRBJ1-5): DVKVTQSSRYLVKRTGEKVFLECVQDMDHENMFWYRQDPGLGLRLIYFSYDVKMKEKGDIPEGYSVSREKKERFSLILESASTNQTSMYLCASSPGQGRQPQHFGDGTRLSIL.

The chain has TRBV7-9 and TRBJ1-5; D is unresolved. V was pared by 6 bases and J by 0 bases, with 18 bases between. Germline-derived CDR1 and CDR2 are SEHNR and FQNEAQ (reference sequence). The CDR3 sequence is 17 residues long. The CDR3: CASSLRAGEDSNQPQHF. CDR3 DNA sequence: TGTGCCAGCAGTCTAAGGGCTGGGGAGGATAGCAATCAGCCCCAGCATTTT.

This chain uses TRBV7-6 with TRBJ2-7; possible D gene TRBD2, 6 bases. V was pared by 5 bases and J by 4 bases, with 15 bases between. This CDR3 spans 14 amino acids. Germline lookup yields CDR1 SGHVS and CDR2 FNYEAQ. For the CDR3, the DNA is TGTGCCAGCAGCCCCTCTAGCGCGCCATACGAGCAGTACTTC. Translating it yields CASSPSSAPYEQYF. Looking up the rest from reference TRBV7-6 and TRBJ2-7 gives the full variable domain: GAGVSQSPRYKVTKRGQDVALRCDPISGHVSLYWYRQALGQGPEFLTYFNYEAQQDKSGLPNDRFSAERPEGSISTLTIQRTEQRDSAMYRCASSPSSAPYEQYFGPGTRLTVT.

The genes are TRBV29-1 and TRBJ2-2; the match to TRBD1 covers 9 bases. Per the germline V gene, CDR1 is SQVTM and CDR2 is ANQGSEA. V shed 7 bases, J shed 4 bases, and the junction held 4 bases outside the gene matches. The CDR3 runs 13 residues. Written as DNA, the CDR3 is TGCAGCGGGGGGACAGGGCCCACCGGGGAGCTGTTTTTT. It codes for CSGGTGPTGELFF.

CDR3 nucleotide sequence: TGCGCCAGCAGCTTGGAAGGGTACTCCACAGATACGCAGTATTTT. It encodes CASSLEGYSTDTQYF. The chain is built from TRBV5-1 and TRBJ2-3; the D is unclear. V lost 0 bases, J lost 2 bases, and 10 bases lay in between. The CDR3 covers 15 residues. Germline V CDR1 and CDR2: SGHRS, YFSETQ.